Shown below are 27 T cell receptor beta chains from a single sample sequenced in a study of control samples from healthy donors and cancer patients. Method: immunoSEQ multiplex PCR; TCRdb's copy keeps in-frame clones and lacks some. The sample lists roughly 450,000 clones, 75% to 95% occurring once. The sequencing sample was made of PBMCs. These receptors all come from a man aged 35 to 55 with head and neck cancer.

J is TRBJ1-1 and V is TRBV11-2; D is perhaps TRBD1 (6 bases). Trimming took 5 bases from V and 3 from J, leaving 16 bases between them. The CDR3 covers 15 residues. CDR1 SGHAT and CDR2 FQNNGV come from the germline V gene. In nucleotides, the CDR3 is TGTGCCAGCAGCGTCGTTAGGAGGGGGTACACTGAAGCTTTCTTT. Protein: CASSVVRRGYTEAFF.

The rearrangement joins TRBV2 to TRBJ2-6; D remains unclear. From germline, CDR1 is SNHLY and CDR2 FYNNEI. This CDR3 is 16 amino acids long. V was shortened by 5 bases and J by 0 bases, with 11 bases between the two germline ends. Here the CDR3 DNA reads TGTGCCAGCAGTATCGGACGTCTCTCTGGGGCCAACGTCCTGACTTTC. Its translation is CASSIGRLSGANVLTF.

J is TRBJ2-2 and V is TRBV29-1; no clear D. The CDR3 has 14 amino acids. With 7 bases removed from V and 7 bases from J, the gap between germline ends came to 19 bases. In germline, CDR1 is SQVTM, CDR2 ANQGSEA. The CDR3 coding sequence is TGCAGCGCCACGGCCCCTCCGATCGGCGGGGAGCTGTTTTTT. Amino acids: CSATAPPIGGELFF.

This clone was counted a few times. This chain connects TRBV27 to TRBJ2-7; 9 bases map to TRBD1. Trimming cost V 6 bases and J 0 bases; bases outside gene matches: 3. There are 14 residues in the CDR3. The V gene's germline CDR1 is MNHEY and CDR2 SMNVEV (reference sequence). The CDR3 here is CASSGQGSSYEQYF. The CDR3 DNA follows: TGTGCCAGCAGCGGACAGGGGTCCTCCTACGAGCAGTACTTC.

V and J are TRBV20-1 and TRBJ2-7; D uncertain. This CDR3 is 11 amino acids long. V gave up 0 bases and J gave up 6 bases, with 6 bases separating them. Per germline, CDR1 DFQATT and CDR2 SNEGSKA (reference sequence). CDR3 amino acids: CSARERREQYF. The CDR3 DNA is TGCAGTGCTAGAGAGAGGCGCGAGCAGTACTTC.

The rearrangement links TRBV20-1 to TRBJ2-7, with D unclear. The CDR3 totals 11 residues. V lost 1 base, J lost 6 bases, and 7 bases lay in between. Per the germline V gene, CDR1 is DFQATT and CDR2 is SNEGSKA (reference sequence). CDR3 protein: CSARGQAEQYF. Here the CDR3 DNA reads TGCAGTGCTAGAGGGCAGGCCGAGCAGTACTTC.

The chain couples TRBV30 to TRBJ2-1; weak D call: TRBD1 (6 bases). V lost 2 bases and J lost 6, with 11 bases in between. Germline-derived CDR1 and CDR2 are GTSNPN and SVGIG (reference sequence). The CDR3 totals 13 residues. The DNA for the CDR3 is TGTGCCTGGAGTACCGGGACACGCAATGAGCAGTTCTTC. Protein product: CAWSTGTRNEQFF.

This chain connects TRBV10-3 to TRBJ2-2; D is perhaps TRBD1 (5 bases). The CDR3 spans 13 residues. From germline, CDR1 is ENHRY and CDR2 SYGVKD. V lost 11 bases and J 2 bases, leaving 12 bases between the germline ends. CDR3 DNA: TGTGCCGTCCTACAGGTTAACACCGGGGAGCTGTTTTTT. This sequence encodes CAVLQVNTGELFF.

DNA of the CDR3: TGTGCCAGCAGCTCCGCCGGGACAGGGGGAACCTATGGCTACACCTTC. This encodes CASSSAGTGGTYGYTF. This chain uses TRBV7-2 with TRBJ1-2; TRBD1 agrees at 11 bases. J was trimmed by 4 bases and V by 4 bases; bases with no gene match: 8. The CDR3 contains 16 residues. Germline CDR1 and CDR2: SGHTA and FQGNSA.

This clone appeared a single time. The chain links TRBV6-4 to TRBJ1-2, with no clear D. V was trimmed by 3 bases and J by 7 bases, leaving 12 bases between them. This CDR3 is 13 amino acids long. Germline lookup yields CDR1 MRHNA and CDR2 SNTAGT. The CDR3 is CASSESGLGGYTF. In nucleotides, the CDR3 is TGTGCCAGCAGTGAGTCTGGGCTCGGTGGCTACACCTTC.

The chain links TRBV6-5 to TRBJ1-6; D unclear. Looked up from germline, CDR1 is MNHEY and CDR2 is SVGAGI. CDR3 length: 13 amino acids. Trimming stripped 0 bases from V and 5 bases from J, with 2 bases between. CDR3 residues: CASSYSHNSPLHF. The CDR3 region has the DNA TGTGCCAGCAGTTACTCTCATAATTCACCCCTCCACTTT.

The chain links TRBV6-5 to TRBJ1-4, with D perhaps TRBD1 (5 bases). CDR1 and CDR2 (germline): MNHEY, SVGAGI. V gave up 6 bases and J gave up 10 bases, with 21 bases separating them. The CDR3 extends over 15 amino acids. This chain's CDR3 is CASSGGRGGGGKLFF. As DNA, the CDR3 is TGTGCCAGCAGCGGAGGGAGGGGCGGTGGGGGAAAACTGTTTTTT.

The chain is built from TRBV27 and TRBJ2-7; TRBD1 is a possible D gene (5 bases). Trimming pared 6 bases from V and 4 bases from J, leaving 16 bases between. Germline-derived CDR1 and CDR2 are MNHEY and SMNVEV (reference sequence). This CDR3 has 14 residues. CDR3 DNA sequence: TGTGCCAGCAGATTAAGGGGTCCTTCTTACGAGCAGTACTTC. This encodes CASRLRGPSYEQYF.

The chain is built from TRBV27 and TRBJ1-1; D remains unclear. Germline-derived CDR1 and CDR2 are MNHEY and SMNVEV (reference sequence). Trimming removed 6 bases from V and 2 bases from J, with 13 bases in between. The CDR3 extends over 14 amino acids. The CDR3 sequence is CASRKEWANTEAFF. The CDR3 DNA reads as TGTGCCAGCAGAAAGGAGTGGGCCAACACTGAAGCTTTCTTT.

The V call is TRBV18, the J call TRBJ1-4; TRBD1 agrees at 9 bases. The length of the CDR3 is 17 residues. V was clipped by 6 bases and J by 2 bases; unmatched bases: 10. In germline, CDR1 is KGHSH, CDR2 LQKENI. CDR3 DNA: TGTGCCAGCTCTCCTACAGGGGGCTCCGGCACTAATGAAAAACTGTTTTTT. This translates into CASSPTGGSGTNEKLFF.

CDR3 protein: CSVGSPGWSEAFF. The DNA for the CDR3 is TGCAGCGTTGGGTCCCCGGGATGGAGCGAAGCTTTCTTT. The chain has TRBV29-1 and TRBJ1-1; no clear D. Trimming took 4 bases from V and 8 from J, leaving 17 bases between them. Germline V gene lookup returns CDR1 SQVTM and CDR2 ANQGSEA. The CDR3 has 13 residues. Together with reference TRBV29-1 and TRBJ1-1, the CDR3 gives the full variable domain: SAVISQKPSRDICQRGTSLTIQCQVDSQVTMMFWYRQQPGQSLTLIATANQGSEATYESGFVIDKFPISRPNLTFSTLTVSNMSPEDSSIYLCSVGSPGWSEAFFGQGTRLTVV.

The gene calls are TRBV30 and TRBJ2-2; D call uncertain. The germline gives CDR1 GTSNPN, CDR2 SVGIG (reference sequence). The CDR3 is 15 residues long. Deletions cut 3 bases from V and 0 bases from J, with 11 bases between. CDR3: CAWRRRATNTGELFF. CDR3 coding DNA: TGTGCCTGGAGGCGGCGCGCAACGAACACCGGGGAGCTGTTTTTT.

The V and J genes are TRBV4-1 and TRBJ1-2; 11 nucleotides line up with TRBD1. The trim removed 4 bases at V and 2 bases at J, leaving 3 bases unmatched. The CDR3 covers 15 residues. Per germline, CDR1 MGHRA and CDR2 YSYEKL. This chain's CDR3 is CASSPRDRGNYGYTF. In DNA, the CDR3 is TGCGCCAGCAGCCCCCGGGACAGGGGGAACTATGGCTACACCTTC.

The CDR3 DNA reads TGTGCCAGCAGCCGTAGTGAAAAACTGTTTTTT. Amino acid sequence: CASSRSEKLFF. The rearrangement uses TRBV7-9 and TRBJ1-4; no firm D call. This CDR3 contains 11 residues. Per the germline V gene, CDR1 is SEHNR and CDR2 is FQNEAQ (reference sequence). V was shortened by 5 bases and J by 7 bases, with 5 bases between the two germline ends.

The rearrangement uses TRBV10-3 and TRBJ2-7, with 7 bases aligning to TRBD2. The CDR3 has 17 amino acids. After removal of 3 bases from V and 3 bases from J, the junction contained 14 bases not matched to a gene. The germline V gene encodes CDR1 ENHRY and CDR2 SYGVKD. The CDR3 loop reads CAISESVPSGGSYEQYF. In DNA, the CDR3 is TGTGCCATCAGTGAAAGTGTTCCATCGGGGGGAAGCTACGAGCAGTACTTC.

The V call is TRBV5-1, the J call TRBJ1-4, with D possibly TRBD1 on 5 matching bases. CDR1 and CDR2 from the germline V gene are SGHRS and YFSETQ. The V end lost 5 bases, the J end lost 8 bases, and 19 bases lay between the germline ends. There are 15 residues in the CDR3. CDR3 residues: CASSLDVGGGEKLFF. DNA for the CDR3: TGCGCCAGCAGTCTCGATGTGGGGGGAGGAGAAAAACTGTTTTTT.

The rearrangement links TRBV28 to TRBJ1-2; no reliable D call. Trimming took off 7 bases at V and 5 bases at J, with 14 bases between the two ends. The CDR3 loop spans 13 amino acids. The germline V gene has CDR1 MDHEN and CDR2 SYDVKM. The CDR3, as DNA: TGTGCCAGCATGATACCGGCCTCATATGGCTACACCTTC. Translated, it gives CASMIPASYGYTF.

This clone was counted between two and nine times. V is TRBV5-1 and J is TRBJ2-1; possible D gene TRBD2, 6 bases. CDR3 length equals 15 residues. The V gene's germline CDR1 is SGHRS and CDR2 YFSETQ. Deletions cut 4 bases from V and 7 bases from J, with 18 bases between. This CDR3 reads CASSVRGVSLNEQFF. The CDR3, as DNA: TGCGCCAGCAGCGTACGCGGGGTGTCTTTAAATGAGCAGTTCTTC.

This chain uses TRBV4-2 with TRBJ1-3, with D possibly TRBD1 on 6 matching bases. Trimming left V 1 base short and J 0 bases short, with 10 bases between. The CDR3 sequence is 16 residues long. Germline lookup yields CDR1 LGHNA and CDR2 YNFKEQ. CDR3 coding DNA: TGTGCCAGCAGCCAAGCACAGGGCCTCTCTGGAAACACCATATATTTT. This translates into CASSQAQGLSGNTIYF.

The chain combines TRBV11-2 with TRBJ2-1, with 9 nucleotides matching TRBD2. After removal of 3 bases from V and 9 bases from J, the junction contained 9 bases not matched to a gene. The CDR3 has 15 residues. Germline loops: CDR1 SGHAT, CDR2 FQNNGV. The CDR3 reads CASSFGAGGPREQFF. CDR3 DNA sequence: TGTGCCAGCAGCTTTGGCGCGGGAGGGCCGCGTGAGCAGTTCTTC.

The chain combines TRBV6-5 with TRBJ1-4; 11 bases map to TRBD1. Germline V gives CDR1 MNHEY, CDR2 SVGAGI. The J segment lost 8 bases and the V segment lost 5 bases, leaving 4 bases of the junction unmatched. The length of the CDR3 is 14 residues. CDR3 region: CASSRTGGWEKLFF. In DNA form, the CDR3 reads TGTGCCAGCAGTCGGACAGGGGGCTGGGAAAAACTGTTTTTT.

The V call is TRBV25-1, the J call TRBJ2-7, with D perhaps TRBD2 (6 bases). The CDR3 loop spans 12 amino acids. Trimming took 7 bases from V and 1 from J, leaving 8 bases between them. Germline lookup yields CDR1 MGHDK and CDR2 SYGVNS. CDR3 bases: TGTGCCAGCATGGGAGGTTCCTACGAGCAGTACTTC. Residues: CASMGGSYEQYF.